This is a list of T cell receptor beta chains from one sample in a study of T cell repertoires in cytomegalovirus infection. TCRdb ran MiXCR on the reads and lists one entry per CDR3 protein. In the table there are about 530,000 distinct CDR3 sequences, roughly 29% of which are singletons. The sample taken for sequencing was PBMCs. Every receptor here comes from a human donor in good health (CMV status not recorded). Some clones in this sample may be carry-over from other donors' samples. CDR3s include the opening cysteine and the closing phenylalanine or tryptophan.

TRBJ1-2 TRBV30 CAQRHREGGPNYGYTF
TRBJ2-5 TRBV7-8 CASSLVGRGGKTQYF
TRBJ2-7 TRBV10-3 CAISATPDGGREQYF
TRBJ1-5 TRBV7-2 CASSYQDISNQPQHF
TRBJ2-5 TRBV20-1 CSARVAGGETQYF
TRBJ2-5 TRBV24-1 CATSDLGQDQETQYF
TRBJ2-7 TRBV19 CASTTRGTGNYEQYF
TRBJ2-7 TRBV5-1 CASSIKREPYEQYF
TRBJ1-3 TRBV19 CASSRGGPGNTIYF
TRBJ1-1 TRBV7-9 CASSSGDGTEAFF
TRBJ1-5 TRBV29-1 CSVEGGPGQPQHF
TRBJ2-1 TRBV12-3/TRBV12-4 CASRFRNEQFF
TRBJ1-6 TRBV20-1 CSARVIGVMDNSPLHF
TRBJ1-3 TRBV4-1 CASSYDRAGNTIYF
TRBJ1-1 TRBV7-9 CASSSHRVGNTEAFF
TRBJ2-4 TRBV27 CASSLSGGGLGNIQYF
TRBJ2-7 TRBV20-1 CSAREPPVFGEQYF
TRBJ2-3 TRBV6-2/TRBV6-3 CASLLAGGPDTQYF
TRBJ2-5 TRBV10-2 CASSPTSEETQYF
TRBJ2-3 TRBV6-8 CASNLNRGTSTDTQYF
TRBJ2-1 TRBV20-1 CSARDPVGTDEQFF
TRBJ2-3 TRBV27 CASSLGLPSTDTQYF
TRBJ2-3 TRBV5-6 CASSPPYAADTQYF
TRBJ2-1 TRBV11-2 CASSLRDPIWAPSSYNEQFF
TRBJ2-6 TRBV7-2 CASRFASGANVLTF
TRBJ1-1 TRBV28 CASSLIGLKAFF
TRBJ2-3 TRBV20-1 CSAKAVPSTDTQYF
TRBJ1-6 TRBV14 CASSRNRGANSPLHF
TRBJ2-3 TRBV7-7 CASSLEVAPTDTQYF
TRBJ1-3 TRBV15 CATSRDRDRGPGNTIYF
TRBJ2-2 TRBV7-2 CASSLDGKNTGELFF
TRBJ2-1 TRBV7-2 CASSSQGRRGNYNEQFF
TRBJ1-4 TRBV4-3 CASSQDQGRGDEKLFF
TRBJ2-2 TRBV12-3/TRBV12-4 CASTSPSGRGTGELFF
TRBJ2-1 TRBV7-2 CASSPGVGLAGGVSYNEQFF
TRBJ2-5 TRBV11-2 CASSLERVEKTQYF
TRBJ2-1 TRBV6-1 CASSYRTSGRENEQFF